One sample yielded the 15 T cell receptor beta chains listed below, sequenced in a study of regulatory T cells in long-lasting Graves disease. Time point specified: newly diagnosed GD, antithyroid drugs for less than 3 months. Scientists built the TCR library using RNA that was extracted from PBMCs. Researchers made TCR beta libraries by using iRepertoire HTBI primers and running Arm-PCR on CDR3 regions. TCRdb redid the calling of the multiplex PCR reads with MiXCR, one entry per CDR3 protein. The sample consists of 400,000 to 550,000 distinct CDR3 sequences, roughly 15% of them appearing once. The same specimen was also included in a second study, on T cells in Graves' hyperthyroidism and ophthalmopathy.

Sequences were derived from peripheral blood mononuclear cells (PBMCs), sampled at new diagnosis, from a patient treated with antithyroid drugs. These receptors came from a woman in her thirties with Graves disease.

With regard to this clonotype: Since a much larger clone is just one base distant, this may be a read error. The rearrangement uses TRBV27 and TRBJ2-1, with TRBD1 matching over 11 bases. CDR1 MNHEY and CDR2 SMNVEV come from the germline V gene (reference sequence). The CDR3 extends over 15 amino acids. The CDR3 DNA follows: TGTGCCAGCAGTCGCTCCGGGACAGGGGGGAATGGGCAGTTCTTC. Amino acids: CASSRSGTGGNGQFF.

This clonotype has at least ten counts. This chain joins TRBV6-2 or TRBV6-3 and TRBJ1-5; weak D call: TRBD1 (5 bases). The V gene's germline CDR1 is MNHEY and CDR2 SVGEGT. V was clipped by 2 bases and J by 3 bases, with 11 bases between them. The CDR3 has 15 residues. The CDR3 loop reads CASSYLGEANQPQHF. The DNA for the CDR3 is TGTGCCAGCAGTTACCTGGGGGAGGCCAATCAGCCCCAGCATTTT.

About this clonotype: A much larger clonotype is one base distant, so this may be a read error. This chain links TRBV13 with TRBJ2-1; D possibly corresponds to TRBD1 (5 bases). Deletions cut 5 bases from V and 16 bases from J, with 21 bases between. Germline V CDR1 and CDR2: PRHDT, FYEKMQ (reference sequence). The CDR3 is 13 residues long. The DNA for the CDR3 is TGTGCCAGCAGCGCCCAGGACAAGTCCTTGACCTTCTTC. It codes for CASSAQDKSLTFF. Complete variable domain (other parts from reference TRBV13 and TRBJ2-1): AAGVIQSPRHLIKEKRETATLKCYPIPRHDTVYWYQQGPGQDPQFLISFYEKMQSDKGSIPDRFSAQQFSDYHSELNMSSLELGDSALYFCASSAQDKSLTFFGPGTRLTVL.

This clonotype was observed many times. The V and J genes are TRBV6-5 and TRBJ1-5; D possibly corresponds to TRBD1 (5 bases). The CDR3 is 15 amino acids. The germline gives CDR1 MNHEY, CDR2 SVGAGI. Trimming pared 2 bases from V and 1 base from J, leaving 9 bases between. The CDR3 is CASSYGAGSNQPQHF. As DNA, the CDR3 is TGTGCCAGCAGTTACGGAGCAGGGAGCAATCAGCCCCAGCATTTT.

This clonotype has ten or more counts. V usage is TRBV5-1 and J usage is TRBJ2-2; the D is unclear. V lost 8 bases, J lost 4 bases, and 6 bases lay in between. The CDR3 length is 11 residues. Germline-derived CDR1 and CDR2 are SGHRS and YFSETQ. The CDR3 sequence is CASTGTGELFF. The CDR3 DNA reads TGCGCCAGTACTGGCACCGGGGAGCTGTTTTTT.

The gene calls are TRBV3-1 and TRBJ2-2; 7 nucleotides line up with TRBD1. There are 14 residues in the CDR3. V gave up 1 base and J gave up 9 bases; unmatched junction bases: 5. Germline-derived CDR1 and CDR2 are LGHDT and YNNKEL (reference sequence). CDR3 nucleotide sequence: TGTGCCAGCAGCCAAGGCTGGGACAGCCGGGAGCTGTTTTTT. Protein sequence: CASSQGWDSRELFF.

The chain joins TRBV7-2 to TRBJ2-3; 7 nucleotides agree with TRBD2. Trimming removed 5 bases from V and 4 bases from J; junction bases left unmatched: 12. The CDR3 spans 16 residues. The germline V gene encodes CDR1 SGHTA and CDR2 FQGNSA. The CDR3 here is CASSPTSPLVPDTQYF. The CDR3 bases are TGTGCCAGCAGCCCGACTAGCCCTCTCGTCCCAGATACGCAGTATTTT.

Many counts were recorded for this clonotype. This chain links TRBV20-1 with TRBJ2-7; a weak D match, TRBD1 (7 bases). Germline V gives CDR1 DFQATT, CDR2 SNEGSKA (reference sequence). This CDR3 contains 14 residues. Trimming took off 6 bases at V and 3 bases at J, with 18 bases between the two ends. This CDR3 is CSAAPPGGYYEQYF. The CDR3 DNA is TGCAGTGCCGCCCCGCCAGGGGGGTACTACGAGCAGTACTTC.

This clonotype occurred many times. The CDR3 DNA sequence: TGTGCCACCAGCAGAGACGGGACAGGGTGGGATCAGCCCCAGCATTTT. This gives the protein CATSRDGTGWDQPQHF. V and J are TRBV15 and TRBJ1-5, with 9 nucleotides matching TRBD1. With 0 bases clipped from V and 5 bases from J, the junction kept 5 bases outside the gene matches. The length of the CDR3 is 16 residues. Germline values: CDR1 LNHNV, CDR2 YYDKDF (reference sequence).

At least ten counts were recorded for this clonotype. The chain employs TRBV14 and TRBJ2-2; D call uncertain. V lost 3 bases to trimming and J lost 1 base, with 3 bases between them. This CDR3 contains 13 residues. Per the germline V gene, CDR1 is SGHDN and CDR2 is FVKESK. The CDR3 coding sequence is TGTGCCAGCAGCCATAGGAACACCGGGGAGCTGTTTTTT. Translated: CASSHRNTGELFF.

The rearrangement joins TRBV14 to TRBJ2-1; tentative D call: TRBD2 (6 bases). Germline V gene lookup returns CDR1 SGHDN and CDR2 FVKESK. Deletions cut 3 bases from V and 9 bases from J, with 24 bases between. The CDR3 sequence is 17 residues long. This chain's CDR3 is CASSHDRPRDSPFEQFF. The CDR3 nucleotides read TGTGCCAGCAGCCATGACCGACCCCGGGACTCTCCCTTTGAGCAGTTCTTC.

The table lists this clonotype with a few counts. The chain employs TRBV9 and TRBJ2-7, with TRBD2 identical over 16 bases. This CDR3 has 16 amino acids. Germline V lookup: CDR1 SGDLS, CDR2 YYNGEE. Trimming removed 0 bases from V and 9 bases from J; junction bases left unmatched: 6. The CDR3 sequence is CASSVAPGLAGGMQYF. The DNA for the CDR3 is TGTGCCAGCAGCGTAGCTCCGGGACTAGCGGGAGGGATGCAGTACTTC.

This clonotype has at least ten counts. J is TRBJ1-5 and V is TRBV28; TRBD1 is a possible D gene (5 bases). Germline V lookup: CDR1 MDHEN, CDR2 SYDVKM. The ends were cut back, 8 bases at V and 0 bases at J, with 11 bases in the middle. The CDR3 is made up of 14 amino acids. CDR3 in DNA: TGTGCCAGCGGGGACCGACCTAGCAATCAGCCCCAGCATTTT. Protein: CASGDRPSNQPQHF.

There are many counts of this clonotype. The genes are TRBV27 and TRBJ1-5; perhaps TRBD1 as D (5 bases). V was pared by 0 bases and J by 0 bases, with 9 bases between. There are 16 residues in the CDR3. The germline CDR1 and CDR2 sequences are MNHEY and SMNVEV (reference sequence). The CDR3: CASSLSGGNSNQPQHF. The CDR3 DNA is TGTGCCAGCAGTTTATCGGGGGGGAATAGCAATCAGCCCCAGCATTTT.

A few counts support this clonotype. This sequence joins TRBV15 and TRBJ1-2; 8 nucleotides line up with TRBD1. The CDR3 has 21 residues. Germline V gives CDR1 LNHNV, CDR2 YYDKDF (reference sequence). The ends lost 5 bases at V and 2 bases at J; junction bases unmatched: 25. The DNA of the CDR3 is TGTGCCACCAGCCCATTTACCACTCAATTAGCCTGGGCAGGGGGCAACTATGGCTACACCTTC. It specifies CATSPFTTQLAWAGGNYGYTF.